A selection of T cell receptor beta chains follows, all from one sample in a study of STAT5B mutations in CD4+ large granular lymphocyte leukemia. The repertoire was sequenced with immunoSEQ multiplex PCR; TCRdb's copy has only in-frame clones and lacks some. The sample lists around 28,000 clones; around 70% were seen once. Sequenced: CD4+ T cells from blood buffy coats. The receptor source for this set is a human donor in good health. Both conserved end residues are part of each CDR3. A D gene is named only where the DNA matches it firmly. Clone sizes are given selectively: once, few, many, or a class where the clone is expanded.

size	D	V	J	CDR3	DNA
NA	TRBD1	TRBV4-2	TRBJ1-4	CASSQITGGAEKLFF	TGTGCCAGCAGCCAAATCACAGGGGGAGCTGAAAAACTGTTTTTT
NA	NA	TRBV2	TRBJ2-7	CASSVQGRLFEQYF	TGTGCCAGCAGTGTGCAGGGGAGGCTGTTCGAGCAGTACTTC
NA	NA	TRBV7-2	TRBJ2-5	CASSRAGLETQYF	TGTGCCAGCAGCCGGGCGGGCTTAGAGACCCAGTACTTC
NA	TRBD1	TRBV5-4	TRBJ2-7	CASSLGDRASYEQYF	TGTGCCAGCAGCTTGGGGGACAGGGCCTCCTACGAGCAGTACTTC
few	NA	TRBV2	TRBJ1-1	CASSEGWGTEAFF	TGTGCCAGCAGTGAAGGATGGGGCACTGAAGCTTTCTTT
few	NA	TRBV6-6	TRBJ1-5	CASTAGGQQPQHF	TGTGCCAGCACGGCAGGAGGGCAACAGCCCCAGCATTTT
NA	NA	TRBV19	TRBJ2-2	CASSSVGTGELFF	TGTGCCAGTAGCTCGGTGGGGACCGGGGAGCTGTTTTTT
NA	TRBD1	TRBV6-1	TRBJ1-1	CASSERGQGIKRNTEAFF	TGTGCCAGCAGTGAAAGGGGACAGGGCATTAAGAGGAACACTGAAGCTTTCTTT
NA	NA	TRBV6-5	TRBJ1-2	CASSYSRGLGGYTF	TGTGCCAGCAGTTACAGTCGGGGGTTGGGTGGCTACACCTTC
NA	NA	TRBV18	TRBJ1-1	CASSPLDSEAFF	TGTGCCAGCTCACCCCTCGACAGTGAAGCTTTCTTT
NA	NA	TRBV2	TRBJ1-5	CASRIGTGPKEPQHF	TGTGCCAGCAGGATTGGGACGGGCCCCAAGGAACCCCAGCATTTT
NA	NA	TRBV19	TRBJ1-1	CASMKQDSNTEAFF	TGTGCCAGCATGAAACAGGATTCGAACACTGAAGCTTTCTTT
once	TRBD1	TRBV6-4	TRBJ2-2	CASGRDSNTGELFF	TGTGCCAGCGGCCGGGACAGCAACACCGGGGAGCTGTTTTTT
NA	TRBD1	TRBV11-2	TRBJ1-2	CASSPGQETNYGYTF	TGTGCCAGCAGCCCGGGACAGGAAACTAACTATGGCTACACCTTC
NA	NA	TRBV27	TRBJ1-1	CASSPSRGPLTEAFF	TGTGCCAGCAGCCCTAGCAGAGGGCCTCTCACTGAAGCTTTCTTT
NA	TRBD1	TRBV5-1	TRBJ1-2	CASSDPTGGNYGYTF	TGCGCCAGCAGCGACCCTACAGGGGGCAACTATGGCTACACCTTC
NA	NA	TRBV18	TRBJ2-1	CASSPQGPSSYNEQFF	TGTGCCAGCTCACCACAGGGCCCTAGCTCCTACAATGAGCAGTTCTTC
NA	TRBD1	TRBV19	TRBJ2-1	CASSWGQGDGEQFF	TGTGCCAGTAGTTGGGGACAGGGGGACGGTGAGCAGTTCTTC
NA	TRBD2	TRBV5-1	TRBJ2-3	CASSPLAGVADTQYF	TGCGCCAGCAGCCCGCTAGCGGGGGTCGCAGATACGCAGTATTTT
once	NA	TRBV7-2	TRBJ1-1	CASSERKSGNTEAFF	TGTGCCAGCAGCGAAAGGAAGTCGGGGAACACTGAAGCTTTCTTT
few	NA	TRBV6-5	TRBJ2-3	CASRQLGTDTQYF	TGTGCCAGCCGCCAACTAGGCACAGATACGCAGTATTTT
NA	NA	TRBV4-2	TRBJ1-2	CASSQPRAPGLGTF	TGTGCCAGCAGCCAACCTAGGGCGCCGGGATTGGGAACCTTC
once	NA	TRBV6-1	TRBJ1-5	CASSEAVGDKGNQPQHF	TGTGCCAGCAGTGAGGCAGTGGGGGATAAGGGCAATCAGCCCCAGCATTTT
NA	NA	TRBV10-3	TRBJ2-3	CASGTEPDTQYF	TGTGCCAGCGGGACAGAGCCAGATACGCAGTATTTT
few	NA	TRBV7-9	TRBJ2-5	CASSLQAFGETQYF	TGTGCCAGCAGCTTACAGGCGTTCGGAGAGACCCAGTACTTC
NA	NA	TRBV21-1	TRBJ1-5	CASSKGDRGGHQPQHF	TGTGCCAGCAGCAAAGGCGACAGGGGCGGCCATCAGCCCCAGCATTTT
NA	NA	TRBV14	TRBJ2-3	CASSQVLEGKDTQYF	TGTGCCAGCAGCCAAGTTTTGGAGGGTAAAGATACGCAGTATTTT
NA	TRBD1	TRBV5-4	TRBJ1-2	CASSLDTRGGHHYGYTF	TGTGCCAGCAGTCTTGACACCAGGGGGGGCCATCACTATGGCTACACCTTC
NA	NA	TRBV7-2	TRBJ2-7	CASSKGIQNSYEQYF	TGTGCCAGCAGCAAAGGGATCCAGAACTCCTACGAGCAGTACTTC
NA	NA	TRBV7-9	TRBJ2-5	CASSPNRGGAETQYF	TGTGCCAGCAGCCCAAACCGCGGGGGCGCAGAGACCCAGTACTTC
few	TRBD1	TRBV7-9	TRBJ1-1	CASSLARDRNTEAFF	TGTGCCAGCAGCTTAGCTCGGGACAGGAACACTGAAGCTTTCTTT
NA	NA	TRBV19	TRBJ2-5	CASTDFETQYF	TGTGCCAGTACCGATTTTGAGACCCAGTACTTC
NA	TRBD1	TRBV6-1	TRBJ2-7	CANRAGTGSYEQYF	TGTGCCAACAGGGCCGGGACAGGAAGCTACGAGCAGTACTTC